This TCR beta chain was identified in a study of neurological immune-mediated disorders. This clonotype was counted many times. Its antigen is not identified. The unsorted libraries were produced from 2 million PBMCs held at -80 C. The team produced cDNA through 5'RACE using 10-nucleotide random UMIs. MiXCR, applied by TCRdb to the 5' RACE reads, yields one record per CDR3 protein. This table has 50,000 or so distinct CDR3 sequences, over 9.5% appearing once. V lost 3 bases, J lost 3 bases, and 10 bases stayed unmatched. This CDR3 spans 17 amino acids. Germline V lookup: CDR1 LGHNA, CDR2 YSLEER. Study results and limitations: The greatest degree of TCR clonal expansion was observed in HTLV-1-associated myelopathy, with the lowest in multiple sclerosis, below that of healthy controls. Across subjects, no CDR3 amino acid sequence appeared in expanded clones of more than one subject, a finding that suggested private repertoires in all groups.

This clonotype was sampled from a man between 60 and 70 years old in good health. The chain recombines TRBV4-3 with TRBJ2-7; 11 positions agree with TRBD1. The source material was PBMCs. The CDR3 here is CASSQGYAGTGGYEQYF. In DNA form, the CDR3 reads TGCGCCAGCAGCCAGGGGTACGCCGGGACAGGGGGCTACGAGCAGTACTTC.